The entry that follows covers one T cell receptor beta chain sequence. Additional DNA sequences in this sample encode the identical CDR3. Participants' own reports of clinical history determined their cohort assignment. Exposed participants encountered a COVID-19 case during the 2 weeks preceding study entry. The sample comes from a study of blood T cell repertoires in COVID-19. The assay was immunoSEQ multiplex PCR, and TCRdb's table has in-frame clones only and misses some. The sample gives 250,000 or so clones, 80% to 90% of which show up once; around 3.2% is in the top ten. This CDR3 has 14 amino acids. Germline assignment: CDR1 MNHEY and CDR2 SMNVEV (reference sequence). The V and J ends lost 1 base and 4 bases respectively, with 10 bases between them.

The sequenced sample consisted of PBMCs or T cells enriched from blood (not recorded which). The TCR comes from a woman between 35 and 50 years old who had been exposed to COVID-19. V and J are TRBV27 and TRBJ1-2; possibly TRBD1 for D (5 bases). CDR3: CASSLYPDSYGYTF. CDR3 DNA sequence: TGTGCCAGCAGTTTATACCCCGACAGCTATGGCTACACCTTC.